This TCR beta chain derives from a study of T cell responses to AZD1222 COVID-19 vaccine. V trimming: 4 bases; J trimming: 8 bases; junction bases outside the gene matches: 5. The CDR3 sequence is 13 residues long. The V gene's germline CDR1 is SGHAT and CDR2 FQNNGV. Profiled with immunoSEQ multiplex PCR; TCRdb holds only in-frame clones, not every one. The repertoire has around 95,000 clones, around nine tenths of them found once; the top ten carry roughly 15%. The chain has TRBV11-2 and TRBJ1-2; TRBD1 agrees at 9 bases. The receptor was isolated from an adult in good health. This specimen was peripheral blood, taken on day 0 of AZD1222 vaccination. CDR3 sequence reads: CASSSPTGGGYTF. The CDR3 region has the DNA TGTGCCAGCAGCTCCCCGACAGGGGGAGGCTACACCTTC.